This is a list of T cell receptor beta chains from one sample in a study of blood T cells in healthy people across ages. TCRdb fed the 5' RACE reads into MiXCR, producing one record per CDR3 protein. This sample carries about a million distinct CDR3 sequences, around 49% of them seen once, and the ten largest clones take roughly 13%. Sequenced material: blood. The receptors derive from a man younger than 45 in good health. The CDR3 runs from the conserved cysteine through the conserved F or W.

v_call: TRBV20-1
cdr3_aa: CSARDGQTEGKLFF

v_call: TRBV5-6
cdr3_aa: CASRKTGANEQFF

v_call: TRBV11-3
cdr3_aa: CASSQAPGGIGVLSGANVLTF

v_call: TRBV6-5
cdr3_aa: CASSYGDRAYNEQFF

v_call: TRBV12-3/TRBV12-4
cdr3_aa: CASSFDDEKLFF

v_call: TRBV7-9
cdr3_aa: CASSLGHDNQPQHF

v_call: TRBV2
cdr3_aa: CASSEGTASQETQYF

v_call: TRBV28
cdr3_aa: CASSLKVLGSHGYTF

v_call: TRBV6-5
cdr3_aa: CACSYVSGGEQFF

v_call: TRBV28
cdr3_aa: CASSQTEAPLDRELNYGYTF

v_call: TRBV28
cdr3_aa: CASDRGGHYNSPLHF

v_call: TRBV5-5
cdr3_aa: CASSLTGATNTEAFF

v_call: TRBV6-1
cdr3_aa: CASNYYNEQFF

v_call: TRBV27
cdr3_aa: CASSLFKGGMNTEAFF

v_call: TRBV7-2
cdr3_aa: CASRDWRSNEQFF

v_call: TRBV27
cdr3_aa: CASSFEGALSPLHF

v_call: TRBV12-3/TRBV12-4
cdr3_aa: CASRLAGGLRNEQFF

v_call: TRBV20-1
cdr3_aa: CSARDDRLIGNQPQHF

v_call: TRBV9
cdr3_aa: CASSVGSLAAYEQYF

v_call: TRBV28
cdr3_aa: CASSPWGQGFSGANVLTF

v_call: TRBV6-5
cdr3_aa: CASSYGGGEKLFF

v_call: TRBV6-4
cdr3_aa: CASSDGQGRRGGYTF

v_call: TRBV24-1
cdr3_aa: CATSAPEIGQETQYF

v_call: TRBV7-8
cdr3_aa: CASSLESGGLTDTQYF

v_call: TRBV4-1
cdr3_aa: CASSQGDIGYGYTF

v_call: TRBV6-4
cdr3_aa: CASSDLGSQGDTQYF

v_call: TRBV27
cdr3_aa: CASSPLGGSADTIYF

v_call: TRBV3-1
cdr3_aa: CASSSRAGRASNEQYF

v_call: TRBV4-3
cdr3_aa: CASSLSPGLGGDTQYF

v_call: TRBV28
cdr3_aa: CASSLGTREQYF

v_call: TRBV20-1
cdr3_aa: CSARVQAGKPYNEQFF

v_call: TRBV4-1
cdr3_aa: CASSRDLENIQYF

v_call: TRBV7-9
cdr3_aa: CASSSTGRRGTHTQYF

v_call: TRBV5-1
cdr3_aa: CASSSLLAAKETQYF

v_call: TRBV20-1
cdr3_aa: CSARWRGEDTQYF

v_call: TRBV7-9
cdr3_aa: CASSRDGGRYNEQFF

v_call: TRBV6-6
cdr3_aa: CASSPGVSEQFF

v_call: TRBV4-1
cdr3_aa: CASSQDRIGYTF

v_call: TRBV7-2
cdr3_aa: CASSLDYYQETQFF

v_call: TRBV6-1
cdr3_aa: CASSEAHGEQYF

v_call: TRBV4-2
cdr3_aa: CASSQVGGMVYNEQFF